Following are 2 T cell receptor beta chains from one sample sequenced in a study of blood T cell repertoires in COVID-19 (dated by TCRdb to 2020 to 2021). The library came from the immunoSEQ multiplex PCR assay. TCRdb limited this immuneACCESS table to in-frame rearrangements with V and J called. A share of clones is missing; checked studies link under half to unresolved V genes, and the rest is unexplained. Present in this sample are around 300,000 clones, roughly 90% of which were seen just once. The ten most abundant clones make up approximately 2% of the sample. Sequenced: peripheral blood. These receptors all come from a man in his fifties or sixties with acute or convalescent COVID-19.

V is TRBV9 and J is TRBJ2-5, with no clear D. Trimming removed 1 base at V and 1 base at J, with 8 bases between. The CDR3 length is 14 residues. CDR1 SGDLS and CDR2 YYNGEE come from the germline V gene. CDR3 nucleotides: TGTGCCAGCAGCGTAACTGCACTCCAAGAGACCCAGTACTTC. Residues: CASSVTALQETQYF.

This chain connects TRBV14 to TRBJ1-5; TRBD1 agrees at 9 bases. Germline V gene lookup returns CDR1 SGHDN and CDR2 FVKESK. J gave up 6 bases and V 10 bases, and 4 bases lay outside the gene matches. The CDR3 extends over 12 amino acids. This chain's CDR3 is CANRTGVQPQHF. CDR3 bases: TGTGCCAACCGGACAGGGGTTCAGCCCCAGCATTTT.